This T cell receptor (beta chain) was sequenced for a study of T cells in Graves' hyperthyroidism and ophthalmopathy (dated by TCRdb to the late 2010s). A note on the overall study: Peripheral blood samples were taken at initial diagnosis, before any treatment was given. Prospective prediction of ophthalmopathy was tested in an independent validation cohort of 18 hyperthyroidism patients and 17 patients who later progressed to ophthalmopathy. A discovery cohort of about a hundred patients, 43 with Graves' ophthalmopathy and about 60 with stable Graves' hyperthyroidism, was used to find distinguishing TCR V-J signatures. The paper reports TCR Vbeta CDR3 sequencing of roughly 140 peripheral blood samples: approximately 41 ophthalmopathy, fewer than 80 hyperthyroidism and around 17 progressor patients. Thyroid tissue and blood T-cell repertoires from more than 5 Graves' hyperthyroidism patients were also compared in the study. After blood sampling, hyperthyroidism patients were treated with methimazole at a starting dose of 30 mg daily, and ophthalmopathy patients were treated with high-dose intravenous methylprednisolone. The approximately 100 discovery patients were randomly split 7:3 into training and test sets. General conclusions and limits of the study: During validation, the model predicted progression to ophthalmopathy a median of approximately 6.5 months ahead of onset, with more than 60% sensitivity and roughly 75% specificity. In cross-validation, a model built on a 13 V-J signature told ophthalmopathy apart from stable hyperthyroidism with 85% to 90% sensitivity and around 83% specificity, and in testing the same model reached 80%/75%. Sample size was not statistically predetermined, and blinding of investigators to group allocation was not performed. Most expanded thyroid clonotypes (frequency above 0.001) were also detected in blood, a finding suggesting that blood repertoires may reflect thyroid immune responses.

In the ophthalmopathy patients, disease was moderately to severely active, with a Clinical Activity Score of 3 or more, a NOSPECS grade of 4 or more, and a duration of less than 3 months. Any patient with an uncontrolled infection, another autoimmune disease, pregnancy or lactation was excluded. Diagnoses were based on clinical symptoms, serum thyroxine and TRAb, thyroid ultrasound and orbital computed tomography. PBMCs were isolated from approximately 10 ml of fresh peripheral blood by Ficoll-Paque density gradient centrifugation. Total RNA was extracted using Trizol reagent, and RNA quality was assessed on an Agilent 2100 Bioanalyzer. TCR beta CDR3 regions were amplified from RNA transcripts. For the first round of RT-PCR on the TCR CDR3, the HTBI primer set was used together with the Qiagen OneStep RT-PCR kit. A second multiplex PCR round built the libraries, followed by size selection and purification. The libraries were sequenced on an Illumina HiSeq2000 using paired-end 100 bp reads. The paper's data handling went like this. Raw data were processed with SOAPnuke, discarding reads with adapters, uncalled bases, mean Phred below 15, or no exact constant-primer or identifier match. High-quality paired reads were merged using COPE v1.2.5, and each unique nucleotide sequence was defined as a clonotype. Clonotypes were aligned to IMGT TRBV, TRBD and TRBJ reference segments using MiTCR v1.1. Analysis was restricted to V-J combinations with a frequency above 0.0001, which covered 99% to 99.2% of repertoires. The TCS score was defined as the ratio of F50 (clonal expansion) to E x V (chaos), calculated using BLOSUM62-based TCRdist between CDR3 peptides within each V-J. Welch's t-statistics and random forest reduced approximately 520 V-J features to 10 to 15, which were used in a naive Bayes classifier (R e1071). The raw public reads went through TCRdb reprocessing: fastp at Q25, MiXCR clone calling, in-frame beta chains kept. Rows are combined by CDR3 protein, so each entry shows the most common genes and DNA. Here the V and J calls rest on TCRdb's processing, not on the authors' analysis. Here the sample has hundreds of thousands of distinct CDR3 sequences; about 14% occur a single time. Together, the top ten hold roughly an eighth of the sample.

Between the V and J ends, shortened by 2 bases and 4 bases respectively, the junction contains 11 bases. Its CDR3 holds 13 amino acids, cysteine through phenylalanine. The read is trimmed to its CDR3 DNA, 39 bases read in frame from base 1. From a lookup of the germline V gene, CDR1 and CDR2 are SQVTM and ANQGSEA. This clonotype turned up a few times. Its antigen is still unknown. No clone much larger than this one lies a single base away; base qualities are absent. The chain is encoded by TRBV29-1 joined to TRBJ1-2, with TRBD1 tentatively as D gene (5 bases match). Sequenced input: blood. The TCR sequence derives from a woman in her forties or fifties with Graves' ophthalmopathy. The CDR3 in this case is CSVETAGSYGYTF. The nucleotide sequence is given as TGCAGCGTTGAAACGGCAGGGAGCTATGGCTACACCTTC.